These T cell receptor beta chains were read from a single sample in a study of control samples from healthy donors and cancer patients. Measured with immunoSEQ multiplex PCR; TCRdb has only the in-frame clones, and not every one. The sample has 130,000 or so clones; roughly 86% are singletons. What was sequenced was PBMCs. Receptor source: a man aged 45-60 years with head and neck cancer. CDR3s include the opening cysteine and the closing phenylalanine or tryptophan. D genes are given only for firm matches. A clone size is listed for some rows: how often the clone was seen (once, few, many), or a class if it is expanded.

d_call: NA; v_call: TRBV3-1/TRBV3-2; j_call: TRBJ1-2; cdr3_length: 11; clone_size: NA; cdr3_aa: CASSQEYGYTF; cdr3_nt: TGTGCCAGCAGCCAAGAGTATGGCTACACCTTC
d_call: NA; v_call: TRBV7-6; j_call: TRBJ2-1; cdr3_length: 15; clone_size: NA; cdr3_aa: CASSLALGIHNEQFF; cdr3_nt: TGTGCCAGCAGCTTAGCGCTAGGGATACACAATGAGCAGTTCTTC
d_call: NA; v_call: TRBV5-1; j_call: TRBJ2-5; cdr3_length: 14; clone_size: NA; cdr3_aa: CASSLGSGQETQYF; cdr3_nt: TGCGCCAGCAGCTTGGGGTCGGGGCAAGAGACCCAGTACTTC
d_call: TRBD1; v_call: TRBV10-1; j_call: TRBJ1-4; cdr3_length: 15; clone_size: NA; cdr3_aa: CASSGGQGPGEKLFF; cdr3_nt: TGCGCCAGCAGCGGGGGACAGGGACCAGGTGAAAAACTGTTTTTT
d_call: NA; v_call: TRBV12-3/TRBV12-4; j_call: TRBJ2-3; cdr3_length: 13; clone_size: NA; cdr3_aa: CASSLPPPDTQYF; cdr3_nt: TGTGCCAGCAGTTTACCGCCCCCAGATACGCAGTATTTT
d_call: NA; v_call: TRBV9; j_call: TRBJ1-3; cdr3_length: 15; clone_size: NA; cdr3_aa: CASSPRGDPGNTIYF; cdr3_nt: TGTGCCAGCAGCCCCCGGGGGGACCCGGGAAACACCATATATTTT
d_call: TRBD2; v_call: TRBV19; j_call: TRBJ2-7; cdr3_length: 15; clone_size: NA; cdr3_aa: CASSSTSGGYYEQYF; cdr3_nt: TGTGCCAGTAGCTCCACTAGCGGGGGCTACTACGAGCAGTACTTC
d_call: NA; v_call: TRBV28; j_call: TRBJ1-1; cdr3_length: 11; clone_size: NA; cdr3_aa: CASSRGTEAFF; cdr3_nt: TGTGCCAGCAGCAGGGGCACTGAAGCTTTCTTT
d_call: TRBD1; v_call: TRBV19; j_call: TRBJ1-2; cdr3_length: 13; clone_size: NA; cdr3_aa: CASRLTGVDGYTF; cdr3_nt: TGTGCCAGTAGACTTACAGGGGTCGATGGCTACACCTTC
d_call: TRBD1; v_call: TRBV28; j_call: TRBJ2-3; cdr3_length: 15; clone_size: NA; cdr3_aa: CASSLWGTGADTQYF; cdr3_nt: TGTGCCAGCAGTTTATGGGGAACAGGGGCTGATACGCAGTATTTT
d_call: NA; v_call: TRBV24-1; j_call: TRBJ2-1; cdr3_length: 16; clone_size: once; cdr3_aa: CATSDPDPYLRDEQFF; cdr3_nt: TGTGCCACCAGTGATCCAGATCCCTACCTACGTGATGAGCAGTTCTTC
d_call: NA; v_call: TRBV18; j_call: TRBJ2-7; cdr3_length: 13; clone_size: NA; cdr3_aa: CASSEGSSYEQYF; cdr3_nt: TGTGCCAGCTCTGAGGGGAGCTCCTACGAGCAGTACTTC
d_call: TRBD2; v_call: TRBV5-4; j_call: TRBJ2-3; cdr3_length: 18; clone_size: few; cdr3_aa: CASSLRLAGASTLGTQYF; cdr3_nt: TGTGCCAGCAGCTTGCGGCTAGCGGGGGCCAGTACGTTGGGTACGCAGTATTTT
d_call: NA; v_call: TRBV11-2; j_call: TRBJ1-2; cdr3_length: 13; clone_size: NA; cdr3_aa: CASSPLHRWGYTF; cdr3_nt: TGTGCCAGCAGCCCCCTACACCGATGGGGCTACACCTTC
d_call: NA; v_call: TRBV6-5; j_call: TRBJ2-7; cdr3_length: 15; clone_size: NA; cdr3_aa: CASSRTAGRTYEQYF; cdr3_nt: TGTGCCAGCAGTCGAACCGCGGGACGGACTTACGAGCAGTACTTC
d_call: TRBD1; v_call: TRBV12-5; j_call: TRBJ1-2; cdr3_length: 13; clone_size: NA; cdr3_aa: CASGSGTGHGYTF; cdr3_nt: TGTGCTAGTGGCTCCGGGACAGGGCATGGCTACACCTTC
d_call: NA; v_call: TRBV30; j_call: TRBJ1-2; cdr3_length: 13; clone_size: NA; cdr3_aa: CAWSALGRWGYTF; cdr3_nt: TGTGCCTGGAGTGCCCTGGGTAGATGGGGCTACACCTTC
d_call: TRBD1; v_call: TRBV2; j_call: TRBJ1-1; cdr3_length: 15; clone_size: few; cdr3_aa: CASSEAGTGVTEAFF; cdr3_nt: TGTGCCAGCAGTGAAGCGGGGACAGGGGTCACTGAAGCTTTCTTT
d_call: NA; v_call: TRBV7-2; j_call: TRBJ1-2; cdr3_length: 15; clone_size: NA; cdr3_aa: CASSPRAEYPYGYTF; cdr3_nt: TGTGCCAGCAGCCCCAGGGCGGAGTACCCCTATGGCTACACCTTC
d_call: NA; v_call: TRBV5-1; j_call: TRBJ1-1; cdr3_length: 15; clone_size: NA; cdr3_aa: CASSPAGARDTEAFF; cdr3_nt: TGCGCCAGCAGCCCGGCGGGGGCCCGGGACACTGAAGCTTTCTTT
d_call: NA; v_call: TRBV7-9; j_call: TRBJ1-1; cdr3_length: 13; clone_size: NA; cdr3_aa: CASSQEGDTEAFF; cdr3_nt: TGTGCCAGCAGCCAGGAAGGGGACACTGAAGCTTTCTTT